This T cell receptor beta chain was obtained from a study of blood T cell repertoires in COVID-19. As for the study in general: From the United States, Italy and Spain came samples of acute and convalescent COVID-19. Sample material is recorded as cDNA or gDNA derived from T cells, B-cell-depleted T cells, or PBMCs.

The CDR3 runs 14 residues. The V gene lost 6 bases and the J gene lost 8 bases, with 18 bases spanning the gap. CDR1 and CDR2 (germline): SNHLY, FYNNEI. In the original workflow: How many nucleated cells were present was estimated from reference gene primer amplification. The data were produced by immunoSEQ multiplex PCR, yet TCRdb's version contains in-frame clones alone and is incomplete. V and J calls and clone size are given by that table; D and trimming were obtained from the DNA. Among 110,000 to 150,000 clones listed, 80% to 85% were seen once. The source material was peripheral blood. The chain uses TRBV2 and TRBJ2-3; D might be TRBD2 (6 bases). The TCR was taken from a human donor in a cohort sampled during active COVID-19. The CDR3, as DNA: TGTGCCAGCAGCCGGGACTCCCCGAAAGGTACGCAGTATTTT. It specifies CASSRDSPKGTQYF.